The 10 T cell receptor beta chains below come from one sample, sequenced in a study of blood T cell repertoires in COVID-19. Clones were sequenced by immunoSEQ multiplex PCR, and TCRdb holds only the in-frame ones, with some missing. Of 300,000 to 350,000 clones listed, 90% are singletons. Material: peripheral blood. The receptors shown here come from a middle-aged woman with COVID-19, enrolled during active disease.

The rearrangement uses TRBV30 and TRBJ1-6, with D possibly being TRBD1 (5 bases). This CDR3 has 13 amino acids. Per germline, CDR1 GTSNPN and CDR2 SVGIG (reference sequence). The ends were cut back, 4 bases at V and 7 bases at J, with 11 bases in the middle. The CDR3 spells CAWTNQGNSPLHF. The CDR3 DNA reads as TGTGCCTGGACGAACCAGGGCAATTCACCCCTCCACTTT.

This chain joins TRBV5-1 and TRBJ1-5, with 9 bases matching TRBD1. Germline trimming cut 4 bases from V and 1 base from J; bases unmatched to any gene: 3. The CDR3 has 15 amino acids. The germline CDR1 and CDR2 sequences are SGHRS and YFSETQ. The CDR3 is CASSPGTGSNQPQHF. CDR3 sequence (DNA): TGCGCCAGCAGCCCAGGGACAGGGAGCAATCAGCCCCAGCATTTT.

The V gene is TRBV5-4, the J gene TRBJ1-6, with unresolved D. The germline V gene has CDR1 SGHNT and CDR2 YYREEE (reference sequence). V lost 4 bases and J lost 0, with 14 bases in between. CDR3 length: 17 amino acids. The CDR3 nucleotides read TGTGCCAGCAGCCTGCGGAGGGCGAGCTCCTATAATTCACCCCTCCACTTT. Its protein is CASSLRRASSYNSPLHF.

The CDR3 reads CASSLQGSTYEQYF. CDR3 bases: TGTGCCAGCAGCTTACAGGGGTCAACCTACGAGCAGTACTTC. The J gene is TRBJ2-7, the V gene TRBV11-2; maybe TRBD1 (6 bases). In germline, CDR1 is SGHAT, CDR2 FQNNGV. The CDR3 loop spans 14 amino acids. The V and J ends lost 2 bases and 2 bases respectively, with 10 bases between them.

V and J are TRBV11-2 and TRBJ2-5; 8 nucleotides line up with TRBD1. V was clipped by 1 base and J by 2 bases; unmatched bases: 9. The V gene's germline CDR1 is SGHAT and CDR2 FQNNGV. The CDR3 has 17 residues. CDR3 in amino acids: CASSLVSGTGAQETQYF. As DNA, the CDR3 is TGTGCCAGCAGCTTAGTCTCGGGGACAGGAGCTCAAGAGACCCAGTACTTC.

The chain carries TRBV6-2 or TRBV6-3 and TRBJ1-2; D is ambiguous. Trimming cost V 6 bases and J 1 base, with 9 bases left between them. CDR1 is MNHEY and CDR2 is SVGEGT in the germline V gene. The CDR3 has 13 residues. This chain's CDR3 is CASSDEGNYGYTF. The DNA for the CDR3 is TGTGCCAGCAGCGACGAGGGTAACTATGGCTACACCTTC.

The chain is built from TRBV4-3 and TRBJ2-2; perhaps TRBD2 as D (6 bases). The CDR3 loop spans 15 amino acids. Germline V lookup: CDR1 LGHNA, CDR2 YSLEER. Trimming removed 0 bases from V and 11 bases from J, with 16 bases in between. CDR3 sequence: CASSQELARSSELFF. The DNA for the CDR3 is TGCGCCAGCAGCCAAGAACTAGCCCGCTCCTCCGAGCTGTTTTTT.

The chain combines TRBV7-2 with TRBJ2-1, with D perhaps matching TRBD2 (5 bases). The V end was cut by 2 bases, the J end by 5 bases, with 7 bases between. Germline assignment: CDR1 SGHTA and CDR2 FQGNSA. This CDR3 contains 13 residues. The CDR3 loop reads CASSLLRDNEQFF. The CDR3 nucleotides are TGTGCCAGCAGCTTATTGCGGGACAATGAGCAGTTCTTC.

The chain uses TRBV4-1 and TRBJ2-2; 7 positions match TRBD1. The length of the CDR3 is 15 residues. V shed 4 bases, J shed 5 bases, and the junction held 7 bases outside the gene matches. Germline V gives CDR1 MGHRA, CDR2 YSYEKL. DNA of the CDR3: TGCGCCAGCAGCCTCAACAGGGGATGGACCGGGGAGCTGTTTTTT. It yields the protein CASSLNRGWTGELFF.

The rearrangement joins TRBV7-6 to TRBJ2-3; 8 bases match TRBD2. Losses at the gene ends were 3 bases for V and 2 bases for J; bases not matched to a gene: 4. The germline CDR1 and CDR2 sequences are SGHVS and FNYEAQ. CDR3 length: 15 residues. The CDR3 is CASSFLAGTTDTQYF. The CDR3 DNA reads TGTGCCAGCAGCTTTTTAGCGGGGACCACAGATACGCAGTATTTT.